Shown below are 27 T cell receptor beta chains from a single sample sequenced in a study of cytomegalovirus exposure and HLA in healthy donors. In the PCR, 60 Vbeta and 13 Jbeta primers were used. Repertoires were generated with immunoSEQ multiplex PCR, while TCRdb's copy carries only in-frame clones and drops some. Among 210,000 or so clones listed, over 60% were seen once. Sequencing was performed on PBMCs. The receptors were gathered from a man between 18 and 35 years old in good health and CMV-seronegative.

V and J are TRBV5-1 and TRBJ2-3; perhaps TRBD2 as D (5 bases). V lost 0 bases and J lost 0, with 8 bases in between. Germline V CDR1 and CDR2: SGHRS, YFSETQ. The CDR3 has 15 amino acids. CDR3: CASSLGRTSTDTQYF. For the CDR3, the DNA is TGCGCCAGCAGCTTGGGCAGGACTAGCACAGATACGCAGTATTTT.

The V gene is TRBV6-1, the J gene TRBJ2-1, with a weak D call TRBD1 (6 bases). Germline V gene data show CDR1 as MNHNS and CDR2 as SASEGT. V lost 6 bases and J lost 11, with 8 bases in between. The CDR3 sequence is 10 residues long. For the CDR3, the DNA is TGTGCCAGCAGCGACAGGCAGCAGTTCTTC. Translating gives CASSDRQQFF.

This clone came up a few times. The chain couples TRBV6-5 to TRBJ2-3; 13 bases are shared with TRBD2. J gave up 4 bases and V 5 bases, and 3 bases lay outside the gene matches. The CDR3 is 15 amino acids. Germline loops: CDR1 MNHEY, CDR2 SVGAGI. The CDR3: CASSTSGRGPDTQYF. The CDR3 nucleotides are TGTGCCAGCAGTACTAGCGGGAGGGGCCCAGATACGCAGTATTTT.

V usage is TRBV6-5 and J usage is TRBJ2-7; TRBD2 matches at 11 bases. J lost 2 bases, V lost 2 bases, and 5 bases had no gene match. The CDR3 covers 16 residues. The germline CDR1 and CDR2 sequences are MNHEY and SVGAGI. The CDR3 DNA reads TGTGCCAGCAGTTACCGACTAGCGGGGAGCCCCTACGAGCAGTACTTC. This encodes CASSYRLAGSPYEQYF.

The V gene is TRBV2, the J gene TRBJ2-2; D not certain. The CDR3 extends over 13 amino acids. Trimming took off 5 bases at V and 5 bases at J, with 9 bases between the two ends. Germline CDR1 SNHLY, CDR2 FYNNEI. The DNA for the CDR3 is TGTGCCAGCAGTTTTAGCAAGACCGGGGAGCTGTTTTTT. Its protein is CASSFSKTGELFF.

This clone has just a few counts. This chain links TRBV28 with TRBJ2-1; D perhaps matches TRBD1 (5 bases). V was clipped by 3 bases and J by 10 bases, with 13 bases between them. CDR1 is MDHEN and CDR2 is SYDVKM in the germline V gene. The CDR3 covers 13 residues. Written as DNA, the CDR3 is TGTGCCAGCAGTTTCGACAGCCTAGGGGAGCAGTTCTTC. It translates to CASSFDSLGEQFF.

The chain uses TRBV19 and TRBJ2-7; no clear D. The V end lost 8 bases, the J end lost 3 bases, and 14 bases lay between the germline ends. CDR3 length: 13 residues. From germline, CDR1 is LNHDA and CDR2 SQIVND (reference sequence). CDR3 loop: CASGLGGGYEQYF. The CDR3 DNA reads as TGTGCCAGTGGTCTAGGCGGTGGCTACGAGCAGTACTTC.

CDR3 residues: CASSFQGFGEQYF. The CDR3 DNA reads as TGTGCCAGCAGCTTTCAGGGATTCGGCGAGCAGTACTTC. The genes are TRBV7-2 and TRBJ2-7; possibly TRBD1 for D (5 bases). Looked up from germline, CDR1 is SGHTA and CDR2 is FQGNSA. V lost 3 bases and J 6 bases, leaving 12 bases between the germline ends. This CDR3 has 13 amino acids.

V usage is TRBV2 and J usage is TRBJ2-7; 9 bases map to TRBD1. The junction had 5 bases not matched to a gene; V was cut back by 6 bases and J by 2 bases. The CDR3 contains 14 residues. The germline V gene encodes CDR1 SNHLY and CDR2 FYNNEI. The DNA for the CDR3 is TGTGCCAGCAGCTCGGGACAGGGAACCTACGAGCAGTACTTC. Protein: CASSSGQGTYEQYF.

The chain uses TRBV19 and TRBJ1-4, with D unresolved. Per germline, CDR1 LNHDA and CDR2 SQIVND (reference sequence). Between the trimmed V and J ends, which lost 6 bases and 4 bases, there was a span of 18 bases. The CDR3 runs to 16 residues. The DNA for the CDR3 is TGTGCCAGTAGCGCGATGAAGGCGGGGTATAATGAAAAACTGTTTTTT. Protein: CASSAMKAGYNEKLFF.

The chain recombines TRBV28 with TRBJ1-1; D gene uncertain. The CDR3 loop spans 13 amino acids. The V gene's germline CDR1 is MDHEN and CDR2 SYDVKM. With 3 bases removed from V and 1 base from J, the gap between germline ends came to 6 bases. CDR3 residues: CASSFPGNTEAFF. The CDR3 bases are TGTGCCAGCAGTTTTCCGGGGAACACTGAAGCTTTCTTT.

This chain connects TRBV11-2 to TRBJ2-7; 7 positions match TRBD2. Germline-derived CDR1 and CDR2 are SGHAT and FQNNGV. The CDR3 spans 14 residues. V dropped 5 bases and J dropped 9; count of bases not matched to a gene: 13. The DNA of the CDR3 is TGTGCCAGCAGCCGACCCATGGGAGGGGAAGTGCAGTACTTC. Its translation is CASSRPMGGEVQYF.

Comments on this clone: Other DNA sequences within the sample encode an identical CDR3. The rearrangement joins TRBV10-1 to TRBJ2-1, with 8 bases that match TRBD2. Unmatched junction bases numbered 6, after V lost 6 bases and J lost 8 bases. The CDR3 is 13 amino acids. CDR1 is WNHNN, CDR2 SYGVQD, per germline (reference sequence). DNA for the CDR3: TGCGCCAGCAGGCGGGAGGCAGTGGATGAGCAGTTCTTC. It translates to CASRREAVDEQFF.

CDR3 residues: CASSVEQGASGELFF. DNA for the CDR3: TGTGCCAGCAGCGTTGAACAGGGGGCAAGCGGGGAGCTGTTTTTT. The J gene is TRBJ2-2, the V gene TRBV9; 9 positions match TRBD1. Per germline, CDR1 SGDLS and CDR2 YYNGEE. The junction had 6 bases not matched to a gene; V was cut back by 2 bases and J by 7 bases. The CDR3 consists of 15 residues.

This clone was seen only a few times. The rearrangement uses TRBV9 and TRBJ1-2; 8 nucleotides align to TRBD1. With V trimmed by 2 bases and J by 3 bases, 3 bases remained unmatched. The CDR3 length is 14 residues. Germline assignment: CDR1 SGDLS and CDR2 YYNGEE. In DNA form, the CDR3 reads TGTGCCAGCAGCGTGGGGACAGGCCACTATGGCTACACCTTC. Encoded protein: CASSVGTGHYGYTF.

This chain connects TRBV11-2 to TRBJ2-5, with 7 bases identical to TRBD1. The CDR3 sequence is 14 residues long. Per the germline V gene, CDR1 is SGHAT and CDR2 is FQNNGV. With V trimmed by 3 bases and J by 4 bases, 5 bases remained unmatched. The CDR3 region has the DNA TGTGCCAGCAGCTTTCAGGCAGGGGGAGAGACCCAGTACTTC. This sequence encodes CASSFQAGGETQYF.

The chain joins TRBV18 to TRBJ1-5; no reliable D call. Germline V lookup: CDR1 KGHSH, CDR2 LQKENI. The CDR3 consists of 14 residues. Between the trimmed V and J ends, which lost 4 bases and 5 bases, there was a span of 12 bases. DNA of the CDR3: TGTGCCAGCTCACAGTACGGGGATGATCAGCCCCAGCATTTT. As protein: CASSQYGDDQPQHF.

V and J are TRBV5-4 and TRBJ2-3; 11 nucleotides match TRBD2. This CDR3 is 16 amino acids long. Germline lookup yields CDR1 SGHNT and CDR2 YYREEE (reference sequence). The V and J ends lost 4 bases and 1 base, in that order; junction bases with no gene match: 5. The CDR3 nucleotides are TGTGCCAGCAGCCGGACTAGCGGGCTCGGCACAGATACGCAGTATTTT. This sequence encodes CASSRTSGLGTDTQYF.

V usage is TRBV28 and J usage is TRBJ2-3, with TRBD2 as a possible D gene (5 bases). CDR1 is MDHEN and CDR2 is SYDVKM in the germline V gene. Trimming cost V 4 bases and J 6 bases, with 11 bases left between them. CDR3 length: 13 residues. The CDR3 DNA reads as TGTGCCAGCAGTTCTAGCCCATTGGATACGCAGTATTTT. It encodes CASSSSPLDTQYF.

The genes are TRBV27 and TRBJ2-3; perhaps TRBD1 as D (6 bases). Trimming removed 8 bases at V and 2 bases at J, with 23 bases between. Germline CDR1 reads MNHEY; CDR2 reads SMNVEV (reference sequence). CDR3 length equals 17 residues. The CDR3 loop is CASGPRPGTQDTDTQYF. The CDR3 nucleotides are TGTGCCAGCGGCCCCCGGCCCGGGACACAAGACACAGATACGCAGTATTTT.

V gene TRBV28 combines with J gene TRBJ2-1; D ambiguous. Trimming stripped 6 bases from V and 5 bases from J, with 14 bases between. The CDR3 contains 14 residues. Germline V gene lookup returns CDR1 MDHEN and CDR2 SYDVKM. The CDR3: CASRPIHADNEQFF. The CDR3 region has the DNA TGTGCCAGCAGGCCTATTCACGCCGACAATGAGCAGTTCTTC.

The J gene is TRBJ1-5, the V gene TRBV19, with D maybe TRBD1 (6 bases). V was clipped by 3 bases and J by 5 bases, with 14 bases between them. The CDR3 runs to 15 residues. Germline V CDR1 and CDR2: LNHDA, SQIVND (reference sequence). CDR3 nucleotides: TGTGCCAGTAGTATTTGGGGGGGCAGCGATCAGCCCCAGCATTTT. Translating gives CASSIWGGSDQPQHF.

V and J are TRBV28 and TRBJ2-7; 11 nucleotides agree with TRBD2. Trimming took 3 bases from V and 5 from J; bases not matched to a gene: 6. CDR3 size: 15 residues. Looked up from germline, CDR1 is MDHEN and CDR2 is SYDVKM. This CDR3 reads CASSFSSGRIDEQYF. The CDR3, as DNA: TGTGCCAGCAGTTTCTCTAGCGGGAGGATCGACGAGCAGTACTTC.

V usage is TRBV5-1 and J usage is TRBJ1-1, with TRBD1 matching 7 bases. The CDR3 runs to 15 residues. In germline, CDR1 is SGHRS, CDR2 YFSETQ. V shed 5 bases, J shed 4 bases, and the junction held 11 bases outside the gene matches. CDR3: CASSVRGSWGTEAFF. In DNA form, the CDR3 reads TGCGCCAGCAGTGTCAGGGGGTCCTGGGGCACTGAAGCTTTCTTT.

This clone was seen more than once but under ten times. The rearrangement uses TRBV11-1 and TRBJ1-4; TRBD1 aligns across 7 bases. With V trimmed by 6 bases and J by 7 bases, 2 bases remained unmatched. The CDR3 contains 12 residues. The V gene's germline CDR1 is SGHAT and CDR2 FQDESV (reference sequence). The CDR3 loop is CASRQGPEKLFF. The CDR3 coding sequence is TGTGCCAGCAGACAGGGGCCTGAAAAACTGTTTTTT.

The CDR3 nucleotides are TGCGCCAGCAGCCAAGAGGGCCACAGAGATAATGAAAAACTGTTTTTT. Its translation is CASSQEGHRDNEKLFF. V and J are TRBV4-1 and TRBJ1-4, with no clear D. Germline lookup yields CDR1 MGHRA and CDR2 YSYEKL. The ends were cut back, 0 bases at V and 4 bases at J, with 12 bases in the middle. CDR3 size: 16 residues.

This clone was detected only once. The V call is TRBV10-2, the J call TRBJ1-2; 9 bases agree with TRBD1. Per germline, CDR1 WSHSY and CDR2 SAAADI. CDR3 length equals 15 residues. After removal of 4 bases from V and 4 bases from J, the junction contained 7 bases not matched to a gene. Here the CDR3 DNA reads TGCGCCAGCAGTGCAGGACAGGGGCAGTTCTATGGCTACACCTTC. Translation gives CASSAGQGQFYGYTF.